The T cell receptor beta chain under discussion was sequenced for a study of blood T cell repertoires in COVID-19. Study context: From the United States, Italy and Spain came samples of acute and convalescent COVID-19. T cells, B-cell-depleted T cells, or PBMCs provided the cDNA or gDNA that served as material.

Germline V gene data show CDR1 as SGHVS and CDR2 as FQNEAQ. Trimming stripped 4 bases from V and 7 bases from J, with 14 bases between. There are 14 residues in the CDR3. Authors' methods: Amplification of reference gene primers provided the estimated nucleated cell counts. Profiling relied on immunoSEQ multiplex PCR, and the TCRdb table lists in-frame clones only, not all of them. The V and J calls and clone size come from that table; D and trimming were worked out from the DNA. The sample lists 100,000 or so clones; approximately 90% were seen once. The TCR originated in a man between 45 and 60 years old with active COVID-19. The sample was peripheral blood. This chain connects TRBV7-8 to TRBJ2-1, with D possibly TRBD2 on 5 matching bases. Here the CDR3 DNA reads TGTGCCAGCAGCTCCTGGCTAGCTATGAATGAGCAGTTCTTC. Protein product: CASSSWLAMNEQFF.